The 8 T cell receptor beta chains listed next were all sequenced from one sample in a study of cytotoxic CD8 clonotypes in ibrutinib-treated CLL. Clones were sequenced by immunoSEQ multiplex PCR, and TCRdb holds only the in-frame ones, with some missing. The profile covers over 150,000 clones, with over 55% appearing a single time and around an eighth taken by the ten largest. Here the sequenced sample was PBMCs, taken after 24 months of ibrutinib treatment. Every receptor here comes from a human donor with chronic lymphocytic leukemia.

The chain links TRBV12-5 to TRBJ2-1; D is possibly TRBD2 (6 bases). The germline gives CDR1 LGHNT, CDR2 FRNRAP. The CDR3 extends over 17 amino acids. Deletions cut 0 bases from V and 2 bases from J, with 14 bases between. The CDR3 DNA is TGTGCTAGTGGTTTGGTATGGCGGAGGGCCGCCTACAATGAGCAGTTCTTC. This gives the protein CASGLVWRRAAYNEQFF.

The rearrangement links TRBV4-1 to TRBJ2-1, with 12 bases lining up with TRBD2. CDR1 and CDR2 (germline): MGHRA, YSYEKL. Losses at the gene ends were 2 bases for V and 6 bases for J; bases not matched to a gene: 11. The CDR3 covers 18 residues. The DNA of the CDR3 is TGCGCCAGCAGCCAACCAAGGTTACCGGGACTAGCGGGCAATGAGCAGTTCTTC. It specifies CASSQPRLPGLAGNEQFF.

The V call is TRBV15, the J call TRBJ2-1; 7 positions agree with TRBD2. Losses at the gene ends were 6 bases for V and 5 bases for J; bases not matched to a gene: 4. CDR1 is LNHNV, CDR2 YYDKDF, per germline (reference sequence). The CDR3 consists of 13 residues. As DNA, the CDR3 is TGTGCCACCAGGAGCGGGGTTAACAATGAGCAGTTCTTC. Translation: CATRSGVNNEQFF.

The chain has TRBV25-1 and TRBJ2-3; perhaps TRBD2 as D (5 bases). Germline CDR1 is MGHDK and CDR2 is SYGVNS. V shed 3 bases and J shed 3 bases, with 16 bases lying between them. The CDR3 is made up of 16 amino acids. The CDR3 DNA follows: TGTGCCAGCAGTGAGGGAGTTAGCTCCCGGACAGATACGCAGTATTTT. This encodes CASSEGVSSRTDTQYF. Full variable domain (outside the CDR3, taken from reference TRBV25-1 and TRBJ2-3): EADIYQTPRYLVIGTGKKITLECSQTMGHDKMYWYQQDPGMELHLIHYSYGVNSTEKGDLSSESTVSRIRTEHFPLTLESARPSHTSQYLCASSEGVSSRTDTQYFGPGTRLTVL.

About this clone: Other DNA sequences in the same sample also yield this CDR3. This chain connects TRBV11-2 to TRBJ2-7; D gene unclear. Deletions cut 1 base from V and 1 base from J, with 2 bases between. This CDR3 has 12 residues. Germline V gene sequence: CDR1 SGHAT, CDR2 FQNNGV. The chain's CDR3 is CASSLVSYEQYF. CDR3 nucleotide sequence: TGTGCCAGCAGCTTAGTTTCCTACGAGCAGTACTTC. Full variable domain (outside the CDR3, taken from reference TRBV11-2 and TRBJ2-7): EAGVAQSPRYKIIEKRQSVAFWCNPISGHATLYWYQQILGQGPKLLIQFQNNGVVDDSQLPKDRFSAERLKGVDSTLKIQPAKLEDSAVYLCASSLVSYEQYFGPGTRLTVT.

The genes are TRBV7-2 and TRBJ1-2; TRBD1 might be the D (6 bases). Germline CDR1 reads SGHTA; CDR2 reads FQGNSA. The length of the CDR3 is 15 residues. With 7 bases removed from V and 4 bases from J, the gap between germline ends came to 19 bases. CDR3 sequence (DNA): TGTGCCAGCAATCAGGGGTTGCTTTCTGGCTATGGCTACACCTTC. It codes for CASNQGLLSGYGYTF.

The J gene is TRBJ2-1, the V gene TRBV11-3, with TRBD2 matching 11 bases. This CDR3 region has 17 residues. V gave up 5 bases and J gave up 7 bases; unmatched junction bases: 13. CDR1 is SGHNT, CDR2 YENEEA, per germline. The DNA for the CDR3 is TGTGCCAGCAGCCCACCGGAACTAGCGGGAGTCGGTAATGAGCAGTTCTTC. Translated: CASSPPELAGVGNEQFF.

The gene calls are TRBV6-5 and TRBJ2-1; D ambiguous. V lost 2 bases and J lost 1, with 6 bases in between. CDR1 MNHEY and CDR2 SVGAGI come from the germline V gene. The CDR3 is 14 residues long. The CDR3 is CASSYRVSYNEQFF. The CDR3 nucleotides read TGTGCCAGCAGTTACAGGGTTTCCTACAATGAGCAGTTCTTC.